Presented here are 17 T cell receptor beta chains from one specimen sequenced in a study of blood T cell repertoires in COVID-19. TCRdb's table, derived via immunoSEQ multiplex PCR, lists solely in-frame clones and lacks some. The sample consists of roughly 200,000 clones, around 90% of them appearing once. Sequencing was done on a sample of peripheral blood. The source is a man aged 35 to 55 with active or convalescent COVID-19.

The chain recombines TRBV6-2 or TRBV6-3 with TRBJ2-7; D may be TRBD2 (5 bases). Trimming shortened V by 4 bases and J by 7 bases, and 14 bases separated the two germline ends. This CDR3 spans 13 amino acids. Germline CDR1 and CDR2: MNHEY and SVGEGT. This CDR3 reads CASSSGVLGEQYF. As DNA, the CDR3 is TGTGCCAGCAGTTCCGGGGTCCTGGGGGAGCAGTACTTC.

The chain carries TRBV12-5 and TRBJ1-2; 11 nucleotides align to TRBD1. The V segment lost 5 bases and the J segment 5 bases; nucleotides outside the gene matches: 16. The CDR3 is 18 residues long. Germline V gene lookup returns CDR1 LGHNT and CDR2 FRNRAP. The CDR3 loop is CASGLGGTGGRAGYGYTF. CDR3 bases: TGTGCTAGTGGTCTAGGCGGGACAGGGGGACGGGCTGGGTATGGCTACACCTTC.

Only one count was recorded for this clone. An end of the junction does not agree with germline; a read error may underlie this. The chain is built from TRBV19 and TRBJ1-6; possible D gene TRBD1, 6 bases. The CDR3 is 15 amino acids. Per the germline V gene, CDR1 is LNHDA and CDR2 is SQIVND (reference sequence). The CDR3 nucleotides read TGTGCGAGTAGGACCGGGGGAGGGGGTAATTCACCCCTCCACTTT. Translating it yields CASRTGGGGNSPLHF. Full variable domain (remainder filled in from reference TRBV19 and TRBJ1-6): DGGITQSPKYLFRKEGQNVTLSCEQNLNHDAMYWYRQDPGQGLRLIYYSQIVNDFQKGDIAEGYSVSREKKESFPLTVTSAQKNPTAFYLCASRTGGGGNSPLHFGNGTRLTVT.

This clone was detected only once. The chain is built from TRBV2 and TRBJ1-2; tentatively, D is TRBD1 (6 bases). V lost 2 bases to trimming and J lost 5 bases, with 12 bases between them. Germline CDR1 is SNHLY and CDR2 is FYNNEI. CDR3 size: 14 residues. CDR3 sequence: CASSERTVRYGYTF. The CDR3 DNA is TGTGCCAGCAGTGAAAGGACAGTCCGGTATGGCTACACCTTC.

The chain links TRBV3-1 (or the pseudogene TRBV3-2) to TRBJ1-1; D ambiguous. V lost 2 bases and J 7 bases, leaving 8 bases between the germline ends. The CDR3 has 12 amino acids. The germline V gene has CDR1 LGHDT and CDR2 YNNKEL (reference sequence). CDR3 bases: TGTGCCAGCAGCCAACGGAGCGGTGAAGCTTTCTTT. It encodes CASSQRSGEAFF.

The rearrangement joins TRBV2 to TRBJ1-2; D may be TRBD1 (6 bases). V shed 7 bases and J shed 0 bases, with 18 bases lying between them. Germline CDR1 SNHLY, CDR2 FYNNEI. CDR3 length equals 16 residues. As DNA, the CDR3 is TGTGCCAGCAATCTGCAGGGGATGATACCTAACTATGGCTACACCTTC. This sequence encodes CASNLQGMIPNYGYTF.

The rearrangement uses TRBV30 and TRBJ1-4; D gene unclear. Germline CDR1 GTSNPN, CDR2 SVGIG (reference sequence). The germline V and J ends were trimmed by 7 bases and 7 bases, with 19 bases remaining between them. The CDR3 has 14 amino acids. DNA for the CDR3: TGTGCCTCAACCCGAGGGTCTGGAGTTGAAAAACTGTTTTTT. As protein: CASTRGSGVEKLFF. Full variable domain (outside the CDR3, taken from reference TRBV30 and TRBJ1-4): SQTIHQWPATLVQPVGSPLSLECTVEGTSNPNLYWYRQAAGRGLQLLFYSVGIGQISSEVPQNLSASRPQDRQFILSSKKLLLSDSGFYLCASTRGSGVEKLFFGSGTQLSVL.

This clone occurred a few times. The chain employs TRBV7-8 and TRBJ1-2, with 7 bases that match TRBD1. The CDR3 loop spans 14 amino acids. V shed 3 bases, J shed 3 bases, and the junction held 4 bases outside the gene matches. Per germline, CDR1 SGHVS and CDR2 FQNEAQ. The CDR3 coding sequence is TGTGCCAGCAGCTTGGATACAGGGGACTATGGCTACACCTTC. It yields the protein CASSLDTGDYGYTF.

In the case of this clone: This specimen includes other DNA sequences encoding the same CDR3. The chain uses TRBV5-1 and TRBJ1-5; maybe TRBD1 (5 bases). CDR1 is SGHRS, CDR2 YFSETQ, per germline. The CDR3 runs to 14 residues. With 4 bases removed from V and 3 bases from J, the gap between germline ends came to 11 bases. CDR3 in DNA: TGCGCCAGCAGCCTGGAAGGGGTCAATCAGCCCCAGCATTTT. Amino acids: CASSLEGVNQPQHF.

This rearrangement joins TRBV23-1 to TRBJ1-6, with TRBD1 matching over 8 bases. TRBV23-1 is annotated as an ORF whose role is uncertain. Germline trimming cut 3 bases from V and 3 bases from J; bases unmatched to any gene: 1. This CDR3 is 15 amino acids long. CDR3 sequence: CASSHRGLYNSPLHF. The CDR3 DNA sequence: TGCGCCAGCAGTCACAGGGGGCTCTATAATTCACCCCTCCACTTT.

This clone was seen a few times. This chain uses TRBV19 with TRBJ2-7; TRBD1 matches 9 bases. The germline gives CDR1 LNHDA, CDR2 SQIVND (reference sequence). V shed 5 bases and J 5 bases; nucleotides not matched to a gene: 10. There are 15 residues in the CDR3. The CDR3 is CASSDPGTGSHEQYF. The CDR3 region has the DNA TGTGCCAGTAGTGACCCCGGGACAGGGTCCCACGAGCAGTACTTC. Together with reference TRBV19 and TRBJ2-7, the CDR3 gives the full variable domain: DGGITQSPKYLFRKEGQNVTLSCEQNLNHDAMYWYRQDPGQGLRLIYYSQIVNDFQKGDIAEGYSVSREKKESFPLTVTSAQKNPTAFYLCASSDPGTGSHEQYFGPGTRLTVT.

The V call is TRBV3-1 (or the pseudogene TRBV3-2), the J call TRBJ2-1; 9 positions agree with TRBD2. Unmatched junction bases numbered 11, after V lost 0 bases and J lost 5 bases. Germline CDR1 and CDR2: LGHDT and YNNKEL (reference sequence). The CDR3 consists of 18 residues. The CDR3 coding sequence is TGTGCCAGCAGCCAAGAGAGTTTTCTGGCGGGGGGGAACAATGAGCAGTTCTTC. Amino acid sequence: CASSQESFLAGGNNEQFF.

This clone was recorded only once. Other DNA sequences within the sample encode an identical CDR3. The rearrangement links TRBV28 to TRBJ1-3; D is perhaps TRBD1 (5 bases). In germline, CDR1 is MDHEN, CDR2 SYDVKM. V shed 3 bases and J shed 4 bases, with 10 bases lying between them. This CDR3 has 14 residues. CDR3 DNA: TGTGCCAGCAGTTTGGGGGGTGCGGGAAACACCATATATTTT. Its translation is CASSLGGAGNTIYF.

The chain uses TRBV2 and TRBJ1-5; 10 bases agree with TRBD1. J gave up 2 bases and V 6 bases, and 4 bases lay outside the gene matches. Germline V gives CDR1 SNHLY, CDR2 FYNNEI. CDR3 length: 15 amino acids. This chain's CDR3 is CASRTGGWGNQPQHF. The CDR3 coding sequence is TGTGCCAGCAGGACAGGGGGCTGGGGCAATCAGCCCCAGCATTTT.

The V and J genes are TRBV5-1 and TRBJ1-4; no firm D call. From germline, CDR1 is SGHRS and CDR2 YFSETQ. Trimming shortened V by 3 bases and J by 4 bases, and 13 bases separated the two germline ends. The CDR3 is made up of 15 amino acids. The CDR3: CASSSGSNSNEKLFF. The CDR3 nucleotides read TGCGCCAGCAGCTCGGGGTCCAACAGTAATGAAAAACTGTTTTTT.

The V gene is TRBV5-6, the J gene TRBJ2-3, with D possibly matching TRBD1 (5 bases). Trimming removed 3 bases at V and 0 bases at J, with 8 bases between. The length of the CDR3 is 14 residues. Germline V CDR1 and CDR2: SGHDT, YYEEEE. CDR3 DNA: TGTGCCAGCAGCTGGGGCAGAAGCACAGATACGCAGTATTTT. This codes for CASSWGRSTDTQYF.

This rearrangement joins TRBV3-1 (or the pseudogene TRBV3-2) to TRBJ2-2; 7 bases map to TRBD1. V was pared by 5 bases and J by 2 bases, with 2 bases of the junction left unmatched. Germline values: CDR1 LGHDT, CDR2 YNNKEL (reference sequence). The CDR3 is 14 amino acids. CDR3 protein: CASSYRGNTGELFF. DNA for the CDR3: TGTGCCAGCAGCTACAGGGGAAACACCGGGGAGCTGTTTTTT.